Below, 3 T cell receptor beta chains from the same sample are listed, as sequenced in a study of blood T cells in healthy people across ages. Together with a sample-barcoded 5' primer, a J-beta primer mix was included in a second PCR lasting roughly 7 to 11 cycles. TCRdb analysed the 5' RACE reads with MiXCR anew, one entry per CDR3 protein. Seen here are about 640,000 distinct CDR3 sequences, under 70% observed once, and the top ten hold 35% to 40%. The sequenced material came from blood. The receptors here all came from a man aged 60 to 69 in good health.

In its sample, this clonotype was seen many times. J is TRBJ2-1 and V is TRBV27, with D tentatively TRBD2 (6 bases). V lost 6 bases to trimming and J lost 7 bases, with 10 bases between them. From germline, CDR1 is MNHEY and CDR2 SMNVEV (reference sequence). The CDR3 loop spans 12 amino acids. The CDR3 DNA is TGTGCCAGCAGCCGGAGCGGGAATGAGCAGTTCTTC. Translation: CASSRSGNEQFF.

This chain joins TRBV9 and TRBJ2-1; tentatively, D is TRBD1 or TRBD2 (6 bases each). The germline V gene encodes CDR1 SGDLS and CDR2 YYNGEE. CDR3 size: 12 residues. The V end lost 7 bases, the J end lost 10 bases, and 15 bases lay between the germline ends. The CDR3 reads CASSEGGLEQFF. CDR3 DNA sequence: TGTGCCAGCTCCGAGGGGGGTCTCGAGCAGTTCTTC.

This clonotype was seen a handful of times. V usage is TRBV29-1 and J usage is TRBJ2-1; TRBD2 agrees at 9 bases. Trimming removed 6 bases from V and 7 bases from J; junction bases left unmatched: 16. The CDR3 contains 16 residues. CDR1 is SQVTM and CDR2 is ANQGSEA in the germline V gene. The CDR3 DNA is TGCAGCGTACGACGGCCCGGCGGGGGGGCCAGTAATGAGCAGTTCTTC. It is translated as CSVRRPGGGASNEQFF.